The clone carrying this TCR beta chain has at least ten counts. Its specificity is not known. A read error may produce the germline difference seen at one junction end. This sample is part of a study of T-cell reconstitution after alpha-beta-depleted transplantation in children. Overall study results and limits: T-cell counts and diversity were attributed mostly to newly produced T cells one year after transplant. Where some patients showed high TCRbeta diversity at day 60, it came from recipient T cells and thymic progenitors that had survived. Expanded clones from the graft, numbering several hundred, reportedly supplied alpha-beta T cells about two months after transplant.

Germline CDR1 SGHTA, CDR2 FQGTGA. The length of the CDR3 is 13 residues. Preparation of the TCRbeta library used unique molecular identifiers. TCRdb ran MiXCR on the PCR reads and lists one entry per CDR3 protein. The data hold tens of thousands of distinct CDR3 sequences, with more than 5% observed a single time. V is TRBV7-3 and J is TRBJ2-1; D ambiguous. The starting material was PBMCs, mostly from graft donor cells, obtained 60 days after TCRalphabeta/CD19-depleted stem cell transplant. The clonotype originates from a female patient aged 2-15 years who had a stem cell transplant for aplastic anemia, so the T cells may come from the graft donor. The CDR3 coding sequence is TGTGCCAGCAGTTTAAACTGGGACAATGAGCAGTTCTTC. Translation gives CASSLNWDNEQFF. Full variable domain (outside the CDR3, taken from reference TRBV7-3 and TRBJ2-1): GAGVSQTPSNKVTEKGKYVELRCDPISGHTALYWYRQSLGQGPEFLIYFQGTGAADDSGLPNDRFFAVRPEGSVSTLKIQRTERGDSAVYLCASSLNWDNEQFFGPGTRLTVL.